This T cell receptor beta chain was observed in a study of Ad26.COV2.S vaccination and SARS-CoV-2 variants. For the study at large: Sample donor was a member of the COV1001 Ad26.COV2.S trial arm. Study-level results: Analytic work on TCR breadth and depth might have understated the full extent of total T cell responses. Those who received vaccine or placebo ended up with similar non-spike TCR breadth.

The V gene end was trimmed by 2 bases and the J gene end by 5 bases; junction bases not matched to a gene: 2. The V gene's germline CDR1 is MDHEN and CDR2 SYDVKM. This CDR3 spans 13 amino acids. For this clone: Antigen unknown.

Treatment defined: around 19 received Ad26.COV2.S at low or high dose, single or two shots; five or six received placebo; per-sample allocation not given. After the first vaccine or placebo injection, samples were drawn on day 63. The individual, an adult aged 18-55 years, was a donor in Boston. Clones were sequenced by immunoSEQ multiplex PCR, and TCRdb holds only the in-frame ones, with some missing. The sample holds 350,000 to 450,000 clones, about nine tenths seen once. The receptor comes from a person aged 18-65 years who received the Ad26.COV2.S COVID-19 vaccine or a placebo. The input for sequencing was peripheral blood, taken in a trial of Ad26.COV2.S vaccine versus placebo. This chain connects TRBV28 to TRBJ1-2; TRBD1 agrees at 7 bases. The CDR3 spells CASSLKQGYGYTF. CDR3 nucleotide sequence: TGTGCCAGCAGTTTAAAACAGGGGTATGGCTACACCTTC.